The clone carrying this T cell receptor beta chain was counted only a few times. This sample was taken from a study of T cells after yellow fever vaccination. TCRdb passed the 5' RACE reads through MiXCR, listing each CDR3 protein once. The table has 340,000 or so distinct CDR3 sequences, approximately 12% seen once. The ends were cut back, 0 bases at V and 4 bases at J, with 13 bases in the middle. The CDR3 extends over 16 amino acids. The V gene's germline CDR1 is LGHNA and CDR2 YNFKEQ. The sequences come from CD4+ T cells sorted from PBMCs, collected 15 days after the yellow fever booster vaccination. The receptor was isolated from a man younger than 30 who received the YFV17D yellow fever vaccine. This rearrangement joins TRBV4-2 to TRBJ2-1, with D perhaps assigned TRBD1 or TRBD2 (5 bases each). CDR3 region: CASSQDPGAPYNEQFF. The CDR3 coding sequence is TGTGCCAGCAGCCAAGACCCCGGGGCCCCTTACAATGAGCAGTTCTTC.